This T cell receptor (beta chain) originates from a study of blood T cell repertoires in COVID-19. As for the study in general: Researchers got acute and convalescent COVID-19 samples from the United States, Italy and Spain. PBMCs, B-cell-depleted T cells, or T cells were the source of the cDNA or gDNA that made up the material.

Per the original methods: The assay estimated nucleated cells by amplifying reference gene primers. Here immunoSEQ multiplex PCR was the method, and the copy in TCRdb shows in-frame clones only, minus some. V and J calls plus clone size are reproduced from that table; the DNA served to infer D and trimming. The data show about 190,000 clones, roughly 80% seen once. This clone has only one observation. V lost 1 base and J lost 11, with 14 bases in between. The CDR3 totals 13 residues. CDR1 and CDR2 from the germline V gene are MNHNY and SVGAGI (reference sequence). The sequence derives from a man between 60 and 75 years old with acute or convalescent COVID-19. The chain employs TRBV6-6 and TRBJ1-1; D possibly corresponds to TRBD1 (5 bases). Sample: peripheral blood. The CDR3 DNA reads as TGTGCCAGCAGTTACTATCAGGGACTAGGGGCTTTCTTT. Amino acid sequence: CASSYYQGLGAFF.